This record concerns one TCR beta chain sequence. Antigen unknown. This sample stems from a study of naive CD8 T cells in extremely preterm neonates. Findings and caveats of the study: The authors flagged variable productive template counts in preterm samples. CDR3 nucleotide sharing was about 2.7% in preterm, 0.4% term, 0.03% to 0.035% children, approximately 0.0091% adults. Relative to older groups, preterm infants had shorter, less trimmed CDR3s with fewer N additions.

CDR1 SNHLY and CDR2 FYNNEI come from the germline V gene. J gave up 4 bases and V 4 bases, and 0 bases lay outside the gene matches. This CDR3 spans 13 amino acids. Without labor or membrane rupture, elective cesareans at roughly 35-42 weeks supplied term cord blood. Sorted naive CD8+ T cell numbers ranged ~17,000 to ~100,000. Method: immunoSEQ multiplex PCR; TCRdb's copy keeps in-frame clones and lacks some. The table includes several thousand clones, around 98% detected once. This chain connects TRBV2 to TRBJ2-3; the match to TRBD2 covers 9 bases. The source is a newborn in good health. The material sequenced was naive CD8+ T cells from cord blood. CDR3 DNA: TGTGCCAGCAGTGGGACTAGCGCAGATACGCAGTATTTT. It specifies CASSGTSADTQYF. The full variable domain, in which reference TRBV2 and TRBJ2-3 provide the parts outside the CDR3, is EPEVTQTPSHQVTQMGQEVILRCVPISNHLYFYWYRQILGQKVEFLVSFYNNEISEKSEIFDDQFSVERPDGSNFTLKIRSTKLEDSAMYFCASSGTSADTQYFGPGTRLTVL.